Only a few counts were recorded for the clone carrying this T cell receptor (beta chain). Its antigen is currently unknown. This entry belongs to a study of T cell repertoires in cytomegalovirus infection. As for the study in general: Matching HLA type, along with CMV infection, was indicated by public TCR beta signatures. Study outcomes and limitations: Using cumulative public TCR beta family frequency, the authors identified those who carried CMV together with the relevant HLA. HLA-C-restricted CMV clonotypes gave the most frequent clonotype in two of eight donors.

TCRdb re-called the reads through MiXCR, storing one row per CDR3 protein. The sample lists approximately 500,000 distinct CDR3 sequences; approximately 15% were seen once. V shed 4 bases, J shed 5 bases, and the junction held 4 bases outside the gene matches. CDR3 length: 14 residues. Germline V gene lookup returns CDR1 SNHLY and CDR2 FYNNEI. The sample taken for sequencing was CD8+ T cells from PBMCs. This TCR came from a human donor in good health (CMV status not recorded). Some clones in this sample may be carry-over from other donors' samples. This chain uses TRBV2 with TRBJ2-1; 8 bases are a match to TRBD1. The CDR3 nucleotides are TGTGCCAGCAGTGGGACAGGGTCCCACAATGAGCAGTTCTTC. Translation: CASSGTGSHNEQFF.